This entry features one TCR beta chain sequence. These data are taken from a study of blood T cell repertoires in COVID-19. Across the whole study: Some COVID-19 samples were acute and others convalescent; all came from the United States, Italy and Spain. The cDNA or gDNA used as material had been derived from T cells, B-cell-depleted T cells, or PBMCs.

The assay was immunoSEQ multiplex PCR, and TCRdb's table has in-frame clones only and misses some. The table includes 200,000 to 250,000 clones, around 89% detected once. The CDR3 loop spans 15 amino acids. J was trimmed by 9 bases and V by 2 bases; bases with no gene match: 11. The V gene's germline CDR1 is GTSNPN and CDR2 SVGIG (reference sequence). The chain uses TRBV30 and TRBJ2-2, with 8 positions matching TRBD2. The clonotype originates from a man aged 25 to 40 with COVID-19, enrolled during active disease. Sequencing was done on a sample of peripheral blood. The CDR3 DNA sequence: TGTGCCTGGAGTTTTGCTCTGGGTAGCGGGAGGGAGCTGTTTTTT. Its translation: CAWSFALGSGRELFF. The full variable domain, in which reference TRBV30 and TRBJ2-2 provide the parts outside the CDR3, is SQTIHQWPATLVQPVGSPLSLECTVEGTSNPNLYWYRQAAGRGLQLLFYSVGIGQISSEVPQNLSASRPQDRQFILSSKKLLLSDSGFYLCAWSFALGSGRELFFGEGSRLTVL.